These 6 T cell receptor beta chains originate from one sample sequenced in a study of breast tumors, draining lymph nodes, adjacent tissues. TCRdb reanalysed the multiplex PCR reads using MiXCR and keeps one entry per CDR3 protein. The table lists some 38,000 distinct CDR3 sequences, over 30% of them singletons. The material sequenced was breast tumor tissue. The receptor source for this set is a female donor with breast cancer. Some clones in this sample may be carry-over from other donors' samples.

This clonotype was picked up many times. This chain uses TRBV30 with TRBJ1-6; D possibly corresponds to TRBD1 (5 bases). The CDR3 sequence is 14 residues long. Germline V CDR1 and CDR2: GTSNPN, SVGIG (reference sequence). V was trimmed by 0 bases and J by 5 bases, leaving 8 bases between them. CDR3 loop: CAWSVGGHNSPLHF. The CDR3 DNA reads TGTGCCTGGAGTGTCGGGGGACATAATTCACCCCTCCACTTT. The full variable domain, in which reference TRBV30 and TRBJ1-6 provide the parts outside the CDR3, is SQTIHQWPATLVQPVGSPLSLECTVEGTSNPNLYWYRQAAGRGLQLLFYSVGIGQISSEVPQNLSASRPQDRQFILSSKKLLLSDSGFYLCAWSVGGHNSPLHFGNGTRLTVT.

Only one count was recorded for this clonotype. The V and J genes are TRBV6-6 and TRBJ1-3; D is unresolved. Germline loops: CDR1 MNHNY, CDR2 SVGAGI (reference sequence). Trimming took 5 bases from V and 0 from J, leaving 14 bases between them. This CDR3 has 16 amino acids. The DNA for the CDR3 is TGTGCCAGCAGTCAATCCCTCACAGCCTCTGGAAACACCATATATTTT. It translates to CASSQSLTASGNTIYF.

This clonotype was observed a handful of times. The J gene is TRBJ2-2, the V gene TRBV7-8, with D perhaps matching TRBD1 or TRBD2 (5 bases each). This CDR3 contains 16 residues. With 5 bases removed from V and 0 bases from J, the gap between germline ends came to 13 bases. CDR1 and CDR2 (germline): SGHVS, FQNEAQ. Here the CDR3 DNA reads TGTGCCAGCAGCCTTCGAGGGGCCTCGAACACCGGGGAGCTGTTTTTT. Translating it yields CASSLRGASNTGELFF.

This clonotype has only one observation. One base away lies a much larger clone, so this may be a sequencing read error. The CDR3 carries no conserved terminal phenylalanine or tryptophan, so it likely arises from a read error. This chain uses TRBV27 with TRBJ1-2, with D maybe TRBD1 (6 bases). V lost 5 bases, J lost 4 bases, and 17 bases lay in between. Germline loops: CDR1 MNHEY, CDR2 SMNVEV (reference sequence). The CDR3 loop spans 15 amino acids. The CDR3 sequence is CASSATRGSLYGYTL. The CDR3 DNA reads TGTGCCAGCAGTGCCACCAGGGGATCCCTCTATGGCTACACCCTC.

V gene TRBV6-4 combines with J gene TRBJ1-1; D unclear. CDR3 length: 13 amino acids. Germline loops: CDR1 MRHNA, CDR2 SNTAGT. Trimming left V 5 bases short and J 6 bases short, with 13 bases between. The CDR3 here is CASSNQDGAEAFF. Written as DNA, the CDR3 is TGTGCCAGCAGTAACCAGGATGGCGCTGAAGCTTTCTTT.

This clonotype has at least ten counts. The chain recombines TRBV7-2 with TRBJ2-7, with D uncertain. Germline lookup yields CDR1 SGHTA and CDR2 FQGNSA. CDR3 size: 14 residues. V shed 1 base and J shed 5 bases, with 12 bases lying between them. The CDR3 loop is CASSLGPLTDEQYF. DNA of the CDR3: TGTGCCAGCAGCTTAGGGCCCTTAACGGACGAGCAGTACTTC.